This T cell receptor (beta chain) originates from a study of response to subunit inactivated influenza vaccine. This clonotype was seen at least ten times. The antigen is undetermined. Via MiXCR, TCRdb re-called the RT-PCR reads, giving one row per CDR3 protein. The data contain 650,000 to 800,000 distinct CDR3 sequences, approximately 15% of them singletons. Study conclusions and caveats: It was suggested by the authors that few new T cells are recruited by each seasonal influenza vaccination.

Trimming cost V 7 bases and J 4 bases; bases outside gene matches: 9. The CDR3 contains 14 residues. Per germline, CDR1 MNHEY and CDR2 SVGAGI. The gene calls are TRBV6-5 and TRBJ2-5; 7 bases agree with TRBD2. The source is a man between 50 and 59 years old who received an inactivated influenza vaccine. The input for sequencing was PBMCs from blood, taken approximately 15 days before vaccination. CDR3 DNA: TGTGCCAGCACAAGCGGGGTTTTAGGAGAGACCCAGTACTTC. This gives the protein CASTSGVLGETQYF.